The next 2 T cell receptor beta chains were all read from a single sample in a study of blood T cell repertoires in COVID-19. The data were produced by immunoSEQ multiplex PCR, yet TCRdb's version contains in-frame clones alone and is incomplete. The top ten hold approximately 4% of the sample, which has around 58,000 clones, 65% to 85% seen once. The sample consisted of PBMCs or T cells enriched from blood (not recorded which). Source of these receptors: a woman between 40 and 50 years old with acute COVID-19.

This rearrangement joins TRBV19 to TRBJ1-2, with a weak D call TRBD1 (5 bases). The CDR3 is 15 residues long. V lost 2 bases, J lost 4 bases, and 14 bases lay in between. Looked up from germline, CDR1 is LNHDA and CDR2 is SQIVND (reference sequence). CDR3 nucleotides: TGTGCCAGTAGTATACGGCAGGGAACGCTCTATGGCTACACCTTC. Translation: CASSIRQGTLYGYTF.

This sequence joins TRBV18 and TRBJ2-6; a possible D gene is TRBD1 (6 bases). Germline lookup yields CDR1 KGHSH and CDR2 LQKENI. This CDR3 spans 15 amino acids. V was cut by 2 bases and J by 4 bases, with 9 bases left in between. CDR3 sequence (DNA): TGTGCCAGCTCACCAACAGGGATCGGGGCCAACGTCCTGACTTTC. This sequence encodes CASSPTGIGANVLTF.